This T cell receptor beta chain emerged from a study of blood T cell repertoires in COVID-19. Study-level background: Sites in the United States, Italy and Spain provided acute and convalescent COVID-19 samples.

The germline V and J ends were trimmed by 5 bases and 9 bases, with 8 bases remaining between them. CDR3 length equals 11 residues. CDR1 is SNHLY and CDR2 is FYNNEI in the germline V gene. TCRdb keeps only in-frame clones here, not all; method: immunoSEQ multiplex PCR. There are fewer than 300,000 clones in the sample; approximately 90% occur only once, and less than 20% lies in the top ten. This rearrangement joins TRBV2 to TRBJ2-1; no reliable D call. The sequence derives from a man aged 18-30 years who had recovered from COVID-19. Specimen: PBMCs or T cells enriched from blood (not recorded which). The CDR3 region has the DNA TGTGCCAGCAGTTATTCGGGTGAGCAGTTCTTC. Residues: CASSYSGEQFF. Full variable domain (remainder filled in from reference TRBV2 and TRBJ2-1): EPEVTQTPSHQVTQMGQEVILRCVPISNHLYFYWYRQILGQKVEFLVSFYNNEISEKSEIFDDQFSVERPDGSNFTLKIRSTKLEDSAMYFCASSYSGEQFFGPGTRLTVL.